Shown below are 25 T cell receptor beta chains from a single sample sequenced in a study of cytomegalovirus exposure and HLA in healthy donors. It was with 60 Vbeta and 13 Jbeta primers that the PCR ran. TCRdb's copy holds only in-frame clones and misses some; the assay was immunoSEQ multiplex PCR. The sample has around 100,000 clones; around two thirds are singletons. What was sequenced was PBMCs. The receptor set was obtained from a young man in good health and CMV-seropositive.

The J gene is TRBJ1-2, the V gene TRBV2; 8 bases align to TRBD1. The CDR3 is made up of 13 amino acids. Germline V gene lookup returns CDR1 SNHLY and CDR2 FYNNEI. After removal of 9 bases from V and 6 bases from J, the junction contained 9 bases not matched to a gene. The CDR3 bases are TGTGCCAGAGGACAGGGAGGAAAGCATGGCTACACCTTC. Translation gives CARGQGGKHGYTF.

This chain links TRBV6-5 with TRBJ1-1; D might be TRBD1 (6 bases). Per germline, CDR1 MNHEY and CDR2 SVGAGI. Trimming stripped 2 bases from V and 3 bases from J, with 13 bases between. The CDR3 runs 15 residues. CDR3 region: CASSYGGLGDTEAFF. CDR3 DNA sequence: TGTGCCAGCAGTTACGGGGGCCTAGGGGACACTGAAGCTTTCTTT.

The chain employs TRBV7-2 and TRBJ1-1; a possible D gene is TRBD1 (5 bases). CDR1 SGHTA and CDR2 FQGNSA come from the germline V gene. V lost 2 bases, J lost 5 bases, and 12 bases lay in between. The CDR3 is 14 amino acids. DNA for the CDR3: TGTGCCAGCAGCTTATATGGGGGGGAAACTGAAGCTTTCTTT. This translates into CASSLYGGETEAFF. Drawing the rest from reference TRBV7-2 and TRBJ1-1, the complete variable domain is GAGVSQSPSNKVTEKGKDVELRCDPISGHTALYWYRQSLGQGLEFLIYFQGNSAPDKSGLPSDRFSAERTGGSVSTLTIQRTQQEDSAVYLCASSLYGGETEAFFGQGTRLTVV.

V usage is TRBV7-2 and J usage is TRBJ2-5, with a weak D call TRBD1 (5 bases). This CDR3 spans 14 amino acids. CDR1 is SGHTA and CDR2 is FQGNSA in the germline V gene. Trimming pared 2 bases from V and 7 bases from J, leaving 14 bases between. The DNA for the CDR3 is TGTGCCAGCAGCTTATCGAGCAGTCAGGGGACCCAGTACTTC. Amino acid sequence: CASSLSSSQGTQYF.

The CDR3 DNA is TGTGCCAGCAGTGAACGTGGGGCTGGGGGGGCCGGGGAGCTGTTTTTT. Amino acid sequence: CASSERGAGGAGELFF. The gene calls are TRBV2 and TRBJ2-2; 7 bases agree with TRBD2. CDR1 SNHLY and CDR2 FYNNEI come from the germline V gene. The CDR3 has 16 residues. V was clipped by 2 bases and J by 6 bases; unmatched bases: 9. Drawing the rest from reference TRBV2 and TRBJ2-2, the complete variable domain is EPEVTQTPSHQVTQMGQEVILRCVPISNHLYFYWYRQILGQKVEFLVSFYNNEISEKSEIFDDQFSVERPDGSNFTLKIRSTKLEDSAMYFCASSERGAGGAGELFFGEGSRLTVL.

This sequence joins TRBV13 and TRBJ2-1; 7 positions agree with TRBD2. The CDR3 has 16 residues. The trim removed 2 bases at V and 5 bases at J, leaving 9 bases unmatched. Germline V gene sequence: CDR1 PRHDT, CDR2 FYEKMQ (reference sequence). CDR3 amino acids: CASSLPRGGPNNEQFF. The CDR3 DNA sequence: TGTGCCAGCAGCTTACCCCGCGGGGGACCTAACAATGAGCAGTTCTTC.

Notes on this clone: At the DNA level, this CDR3 is encoded by other sequences in the same sample as well. The chain's CDR3 is CASSFLAGPEETQYF. CDR3 DNA sequence: TGTGCCAGCAGTTTTCTAGCGGGGCCAGAAGAGACCCAGTACTTC. This chain links TRBV6-5 with TRBJ2-5; 9 bases map to TRBD2. The length of the CDR3 is 15 residues. After removal of 4 bases from V and 3 bases from J, the junction contained 6 bases not matched to a gene. Germline V CDR1 and CDR2: MNHEY, SVGAGI.

The gene calls are TRBV2 and TRBJ1-4; D is undetermined. The CDR3 has 12 amino acids. Between the trimmed V and J ends, which lost 5 bases and 6 bases, there was a span of 7 bases. Germline V gives CDR1 SNHLY, CDR2 FYNNEI. Written as DNA, the CDR3 is TGTGCCAGCAGTCCCTCCGATGAAAAACTGTTTTTT. Its protein product is CASSPSDEKLFF.

This chain connects TRBV5-6 to TRBJ1-4; no definite D call. CDR3 length: 14 residues. CDR1 SGHDT and CDR2 YYEEEE come from the germline V gene. Trimming removed 4 bases at V and 6 bases at J, with 13 bases between. CDR3 sequence reads: CASSLPGGDEKLFF. The CDR3 region has the DNA TGTGCCAGCAGCCTCCCAGGAGGAGATGAAAAACTGTTTTTT. Combining the CDR3 with reference TRBV5-6 and TRBJ1-4 gives the whole variable domain DAGVTQSPTHLIKTRGQQVTLRCSPKSGHDTVSWYQQALGQGPQFIFQYYEEEERQRGNFPDRFSGHQFPNYSSELNVNALLLGDSALYLCASSLPGGDEKLFFGSGTQLSVL.

This clone was recorded a few times. The genes are TRBV7-9 and TRBJ2-7; 7 positions agree with TRBD1. This CDR3 is built from 14 residues. Germline trimming cut 8 bases from V and 0 bases from J; bases unmatched to any gene: 7. Germline lookup yields CDR1 SEHNR and CDR2 FQNEAQ (reference sequence). The CDR3 protein is CASSWGTVSYEQYF. The CDR3 DNA follows: TGTGCCAGCTCCTGGGGGACAGTCTCCTACGAGCAGTACTTC.

The V and J genes are TRBV5-1 and TRBJ1-1; 9 positions match TRBD1. Trimming removed 6 bases from V and 1 base from J; junction bases left unmatched: 10. Germline V gene lookup returns CDR1 SGHRS and CDR2 YFSETQ. The CDR3 runs 16 residues. The CDR3, as DNA: TGCGCCAGCACCAAACCGGGACAGGGAAAGAACACTGAAGCTTTCTTT. The encoded protein is CASTKPGQGKNTEAFF.

The V gene is TRBV5-6, the J gene TRBJ1-1, with D possibly matching TRBD1 (6 bases). The germline V and J ends were trimmed by 4 bases and 4 bases, with 17 bases remaining between them. Per germline, CDR1 SGHDT and CDR2 YYEEEE. This CDR3 has 15 residues. The CDR3 DNA sequence: TGTGCCAGCAGCGCCCACAGGGAGGGGAGCACTGAAGCTTTCTTT. The encoded protein is CASSAHREGSTEAFF.

The CDR3 here is CASSPGAPDYGYTF. CDR3 DNA sequence: TGTGCCAGCAGCCCAGGGGCTCCGGACTATGGCTACACCTTC. The chain combines TRBV9 with TRBJ1-2; perhaps TRBD1 as D (6 bases). CDR1 and CDR2 (germline): SGDLS, YYNGEE. This CDR3 contains 14 residues. V was shortened by 4 bases and J by 3 bases, with 13 bases between the two germline ends.

The chain couples TRBV9 to TRBJ1-3; TRBD1 is a possible D gene (5 bases). Looked up from germline, CDR1 is SGDLS and CDR2 is YYNGEE. The V end lost 2 bases, the J end lost 10 bases, and 10 bases lay between the germline ends. The CDR3 spans 12 residues. CDR3 in amino acids: CASSVVQGTIYF. As DNA, the CDR3 is TGTGCCAGCAGCGTCGTTCAGGGAACCATATATTTT.

The table lists this clone with a few counts. CDR3 region: CASREGYEQYF. The CDR3 DNA is TGTGCCAGCAGGGAGGGCTACGAGCAGTACTTC. The rearrangement joins TRBV28 to TRBJ2-7; the D gene is possibly TRBD2 (6 bases). V lost 6 bases, J lost 3 bases, and 6 bases lay in between. In germline, CDR1 is MDHEN, CDR2 SYDVKM. The CDR3 is 11 residues long.

This clone showed up just a few times. This sequence joins TRBV27 and TRBJ1-1; 7 bases agree with TRBD1. With V trimmed by 3 bases and J by 5 bases, 3 bases remained unmatched. This CDR3 has 13 residues. From germline, CDR1 is MNHEY and CDR2 SMNVEV (reference sequence). The CDR3 loop reads CASSLGQSTEAFF. CDR3 bases: TGTGCCAGCAGTTTGGGACAGAGTACTGAAGCTTTCTTT.

This sequence joins TRBV5-4 and TRBJ2-4, with TRBD2 as a possible D gene (6 bases). Trimming took 1 base from V and 3 from J, leaving 11 bases between them. The CDR3 spans 15 residues. Germline values: CDR1 SGHNT, CDR2 YYREEE (reference sequence). This CDR3 is CASSLSGLGKNIQYF. The CDR3 DNA reads TGTGCCAGCAGCTTGAGCGGGTTGGGCAAAAACATTCAGTACTTC.

V is TRBV2 and J is TRBJ1-6; the D gene is possibly TRBD1 (5 bases). The CDR3 is 12 residues long. Germline assignment: CDR1 SNHLY and CDR2 FYNNEI. V gave up 7 bases and J gave up 17 bases, with 18 bases separating them. DNA for the CDR3: TGTGCCAGCACCCTAGAGATAGGGGCTTTCCACTTT. This translates into CASTLEIGAFHF.

J is TRBJ2-5 and V is TRBV5-1; D not resolved. V shed 5 bases and J shed 5 bases, with 7 bases lying between them. Germline V gene lookup returns CDR1 SGHRS and CDR2 YFSETQ. CDR3 size: 11 residues. The CDR3: CASRGSETQYF. The CDR3 DNA reads as TGCGCCAGCAGGGGCTCGGAGACCCAGTACTTC.

CDR3 DNA: TGCGCCAGCAGCTTGGCGGGACATTCGAACACTGAAGCTTTCTTT. It specifies CASSLAGHSNTEAFF. The gene calls are TRBV5-1 and TRBJ1-1; D possibly corresponds to TRBD1 (6 bases). Trimming took 0 bases from V and 1 from J, leaving 10 bases between them. The germline V gene has CDR1 SGHRS and CDR2 YFSETQ. The CDR3 contains 15 residues.

J is TRBJ2-3 and V is TRBV5-1, with TRBD1 as a possible D gene (5 bases). The CDR3 extends over 14 amino acids. V was clipped by 5 bases and J by 4 bases, with 14 bases between them. CDR1 is SGHRS, CDR2 YFSETQ, per germline. The CDR3 region is CASRDAQGADTQYF. CDR3 coding DNA: TGCGCCAGCAGGGACGCCCAAGGGGCAGATACGCAGTATTTT.

The chain employs TRBV7-8 and TRBJ1-2; a weak D match, TRBD1 (6 bases). The CDR3 contains 16 residues. The germline V and J ends were trimmed by 4 bases and 3 bases, with 18 bases remaining between them. The germline gives CDR1 SGHVS, CDR2 FQNEAQ. The CDR3 region is CASSSRGGAKDYGYTF. The DNA for the CDR3 is TGTGCCAGCAGCTCACGAGGGGGGGCAAAGGACTATGGCTACACCTTC.

J is TRBJ2-3 and V is TRBV10-3; D is possibly TRBD2 (6 bases). The CDR3 covers 15 residues. Germline-derived CDR1 and CDR2 are ENHRY and SYGVKD. The germline V and J ends were trimmed by 6 bases and 6 bases, with 19 bases remaining between them. The CDR3 spells CAIRAGGEAGDTQYF. CDR3 bases: TGTGCCATCAGGGCAGGAGGGGAGGCAGGCGATACGCAGTATTTT.

This chain links TRBV19 with TRBJ1-1; D remains unclear. This CDR3 contains 13 residues. Trimming pared 2 bases from V and 6 bases from J, leaving 10 bases between. The germline CDR1 and CDR2 sequences are LNHDA and SQIVND (reference sequence). DNA for the CDR3: TGTGCCAGTAGTATACTCGGGTGGGCTGAAGCTTTCTTT. Amino acids: CASSILGWAEAFF. Drawing the rest from reference TRBV19 and TRBJ1-1, the complete variable domain is DGGITQSPKYLFRKEGQNVTLSCEQNLNHDAMYWYRQDPGQGLRLIYYSQIVNDFQKGDIAEGYSVSREKKESFPLTVTSAQKNPTAFYLCASSILGWAEAFFGQGTRLTVV.

The chain is built from TRBV9 and TRBJ2-1; D may be TRBD1 (5 bases). Germline V lookup: CDR1 SGDLS, CDR2 YYNGEE. The V and J ends lost 0 bases and 4 bases respectively, with 11 bases between them. The CDR3 is 15 residues long. CDR3 residues: CASSVAAGSYNEQFF. Written as DNA, the CDR3 is TGTGCCAGCAGCGTAGCGGCAGGGTCTTACAATGAGCAGTTCTTC. Combining the CDR3 with reference TRBV9 and TRBJ2-1 gives the whole variable domain DSGVTQTPKHLITATGQRVTLRCSPRSGDLSVYWYQQSLDQGLQFLIQYYNGEERAKGNILERFSAQQFPDLHSELNLSSLELGDSALYFCASSVAAGSYNEQFFGPGTRLTVL.